Shown below are 27 T cell receptor beta chains from a single sample sequenced in a study of vaccination and CD4 T cells after COVID-19. An Oncomine TCR Beta short-read assay was used to sequence the DNA from cultured CD4+ T cells. TCRdb reprocessed the PCR reads with MiXCR, giving one entry per CDR3 protein. The profile shows about 20,000 distinct CDR3 sequences, roughly 67% of them singletons. Noted treatment: approximately 9-day PBMC culture with coronavirus spike peptide pools or control peptides (ViraFEST assay). The antigens of these receptors remain unknown. Sequencing was done on a sample of CD4+ T cells from blood, cultured in vitro. These receptor sequences come from a human donor who had recovered from COVID-19.

This clonotype has just a few counts. The rearrangement uses TRBV6-1 and TRBJ1-6; the D is unclear. Germline lookup yields CDR1 MNHNS and CDR2 SASEGT. V lost 5 bases to trimming and J lost 9 bases, with 11 bases between them. The CDR3 spans 13 residues. The CDR3 protein is CASSTGKASPLHF. DNA of the CDR3: TGTGCCAGCAGTACCGGGAAAGCTTCACCCCTCCACTTT.

The rearrangement links TRBV29-1 to TRBJ2-7; maybe TRBD1 (6 bases). This CDR3 region has 13 residues. CDR1 is SQVTM and CDR2 is ANQGSEA in the germline V gene. Trimming removed 5 bases at V and 1 base at J, with 12 bases between. The CDR3 loop is CSVRVRGSYEQYF. DNA for the CDR3: TGCAGCGTTCGGGTCAGGGGATCCTACGAGCAGTACTTC.

The chain employs TRBV7-2 and TRBJ2-5, with 11 bases aligning to TRBD2. Germline V CDR1 and CDR2: SGHTA, FQGNSA. Losses at the gene ends were 1 base for V and 5 bases for J; bases not matched to a gene: 9. CDR3 size: 17 residues. The CDR3 is CASSLGGLAGGRETQYF. The CDR3 region has the DNA TGTGCCAGCAGCTTAGGAGGGCTAGCGGGAGGTAGGGAGACCCAGTACTTC.

The chain employs TRBV7-8 and TRBJ1-4; D possibly corresponds to TRBD1 (6 bases). V was cut by 1 base and J by 8 bases, with 14 bases left in between. CDR1 is SGHVS and CDR2 is FQNEAQ in the germline V gene. The CDR3 covers 15 residues. The CDR3 here is CASSLGGAGREKLFF. The CDR3, as DNA: TGTGCCAGCAGCTTAGGGGGGGCCGGAAGGGAAAAACTGTTTTTT.

The chain uses TRBV6-5 and TRBJ1-2; D remains ambiguous. Germline loops: CDR1 MNHEY, CDR2 SVGAGI. Trimming removed 3 bases at V and 4 bases at J, with 15 bases between. The CDR3 is 15 residues long. DNA for the CDR3: TGTGCCAGCAGTTATAGGCCGGTCACTTCCTATGGCTACACCTTC. Translated: CASSYRPVTSYGYTF.

The sample holds a few counts of this clonotype. This CDR3 reads CAWTPGGRGGNQPQHF. In nucleotides, the CDR3 is TGTGCCTGGACCCCGGGCGGGAGGGGGGGCAATCAGCCCCAGCATTTT. The V gene is TRBV30, the J gene TRBJ1-5; a possible D gene is TRBD1 (6 bases). The germline gives CDR1 GTSNPN, CDR2 SVGIG (reference sequence). Trimming took off 4 bases at V and 2 bases at J, with 18 bases between the two ends. CDR3 length equals 16 residues.

The rearrangement uses TRBV7-9 and TRBJ2-7; possibly TRBD1 for D (6 bases). This CDR3 has 14 amino acids. Germline values: CDR1 SEHNR, CDR2 FQNEAQ (reference sequence). V lost 4 bases, J lost 3 bases, and 13 bases lay in between. The CDR3: CASSSPGHYYEQYF. CDR3 DNA: TGTGCCAGCAGCTCCCCGGGACATTACTACGAGCAGTACTTC.

The chain is built from TRBV27 and TRBJ2-1; 8 bases match TRBD2. The ends lost 5 bases at V and 3 bases at J; junction bases unmatched: 12. CDR1 and CDR2 from the germline V gene are MNHEY and SMNVEV (reference sequence). This CDR3 region has 17 residues. The chain's CDR3 is CASSIRARRGDYNEQFF. The CDR3 nucleotides read TGTGCCAGCAGTATCAGGGCCCGGCGGGGGGACTACAATGAGCAGTTCTTC.

This sequence joins TRBV6-1 and TRBJ2-2; 9 nucleotides line up with TRBD2. This CDR3 is built from 15 residues. Losses at the gene ends were 3 bases for V and 5 bases for J; bases not matched to a gene: 4. Looked up from germline, CDR1 is MNHNS and CDR2 is SASEGT. CDR3 amino acids: CASSDSGRGTGELFF. DNA of the CDR3: TGTGCCAGCAGTGATAGCGGGAGAGGTACCGGGGAGCTGTTTTTT.

This clonotype showed up just a few times. J is TRBJ2-7 and V is TRBV7-9; D remains unclear. The length of the CDR3 is 11 residues. Per germline, CDR1 SEHNR and CDR2 FQNEAQ (reference sequence). Trimming shortened V by 0 bases and J by 7 bases, and 4 bases separated the two germline ends. CDR3 region: CASSLAREQYF. The CDR3 DNA sequence: TGTGCCAGCAGCTTAGCGCGGGAGCAGTACTTC.

Sample share makes this clonotype medium-sized. The rearrangement uses TRBV20-1 and TRBJ2-2; TRBD2 matches at 10 bases. The CDR3 length is 16 residues. The V and J ends lost 0 bases and 7 bases, in that order; junction bases with no gene match: 8. Germline CDR1 and CDR2: DFQATT and SNEGSKA (reference sequence). The DNA of the CDR3 is TGCAGTGCTAGAGATGTGGGGACTAGCGTAGACGGGGAGCTGTTTTTT. Protein product: CSARDVGTSVDGELFF.

Worth noting for this clonotype: Since the CDR3 does not end with the conserved phenylalanine or tryptophan, this likely comes from a read error. J is TRBJ1-1 and V is TRBV4-1; a possible D gene is TRBD1 (5 bases). The CDR3 has 15 residues. Germline V gene data show CDR1 as MGHRA and CDR2 as YSYEKL. The V gene lost 2 bases and the J gene lost 0 bases, with 10 bases spanning the gap. The CDR3: CASSQSPGVNTEAFL. The CDR3 coding sequence is TGCGCCAGCAGCCAATCCCCGGGGGTGAACACTGAAGCTTTCCTT.

This clonotype was recorded a few times. The CDR3 nucleotides are TGTGCCAGCAGTGATGGCATGGGGGGACCGGGGGGCTACACCTTC. Its translation: CASSDGMGGPGGYTF. The rearrangement joins TRBV6-4 to TRBJ1-2, with D possibly matching TRBD1 (5 bases). The germline V gene has CDR1 MRHNA and CDR2 SNTAGT. The CDR3 length is 15 residues. Between the trimmed V and J ends, which lost 3 bases and 8 bases, there was a span of 19 bases.

J is TRBJ1-6 and V is TRBV6-1; tentative D call: TRBD1 (5 bases). V was trimmed by 6 bases and J by 7 bases, leaving 19 bases between them. Germline V gives CDR1 MNHNS, CDR2 SASEGT. The length of the CDR3 is 16 residues. The CDR3 sequence is CASSLSGHPVNSPLHF. In nucleotides, the CDR3 is TGTGCCAGCAGCTTATCCGGACATCCTGTGAATTCACCCCTCCACTTT.

V usage is TRBV28 and J usage is TRBJ2-7; D call uncertain. The CDR3 totals 12 residues. V gave up 2 bases and J gave up 3 bases, with 5 bases separating them. Germline CDR1 reads MDHEN; CDR2 reads SYDVKM. The CDR3 region has the DNA TGTGCCAGCAGTTTACCCGGCTACGAGCAGTACTTC. Its protein is CASSLPGYEQYF.

Only one count was recorded for this clonotype. This rearrangement joins TRBV20-1 to TRBJ2-7; 9 positions match TRBD2. V shed 1 base, J shed 1 base, and the junction held 5 bases outside the gene matches. CDR1 and CDR2 (germline): DFQATT, SNEGSKA (reference sequence). The CDR3 has 15 amino acids. CDR3 in amino acids: CSARALAGRSYEQYF. As DNA, the CDR3 is TGCAGTGCTAGAGCACTAGCGGGCCGATCCTACGAGCAGTACTTC.

The rearrangement links TRBV6-5 to TRBJ2-7; 10 bases map to TRBD1. The CDR3 consists of 15 residues. CDR1 and CDR2 (germline): MNHEY, SVGAGI. The ends lost 4 bases at V and 5 bases at J; junction bases unmatched: 8. The CDR3 loop is CASSSRTGGKDEQYF. The DNA of the CDR3 is TGTGCCAGCAGTTCGAGGACAGGGGGAAAGGACGAGCAGTACTTC.

This clonotype was observed a few times. The V and J genes are TRBV7-2 and TRBJ1-3; the D gene is possibly TRBD1 (5 bases). Trimming stripped 2 bases from V and 1 base from J, with 9 bases between. CDR1 and CDR2 (germline): SGHTA, FQGNSA. This CDR3 is built from 15 residues. The CDR3 protein is CASSLFGGSGNTIYF. The DNA for the CDR3 is TGTGCCAGCAGCTTATTTGGGGGATCTGGAAACACCATATATTTT.

This clonotype has a single count. The genes are TRBV7-9 and TRBJ2-3; D unresolved. The CDR3 is 22 residues long. Looked up from germline, CDR1 is SEHNR and CDR2 is FQNEAQ (reference sequence). V was shortened by 5 bases and J by 0 bases, with 33 bases between the two germline ends. The CDR3 nucleotides read TGTGCCAGCAGCCCCCCAATGCGCCTCGCACCCGGTACAAAGAGAAGCACAGATACGCAGTATTTT. This translates into CASSPPMRLAPGTKRSTDTQYF.

The chain has TRBV6-1 and TRBJ1-3, with 9 bases aligning to TRBD1. V trimming: 5 bases; J trimming: 2 bases; junction bases outside the gene matches: 4. The CDR3 consists of 15 residues. Per germline, CDR1 MNHNS and CDR2 SASEGT. In nucleotides, the CDR3 is TGTGCCAGCAGTCTCCGGACAGGGGCTGGAAACACCATATATTTT. Its protein is CASSLRTGAGNTIYF.

This chain connects TRBV20-1 to TRBJ2-1; D remains unclear. V was pared by 3 bases and J by 6 bases, with 18 bases between. Germline assignment: CDR1 DFQATT and CDR2 SNEGSKA (reference sequence). CDR3 size: 15 residues. CDR3 residues: CSARATLKGRNEQFF. For the CDR3, the DNA is TGCAGTGCTAGGGCGACCCTCAAGGGTCGCAATGAGCAGTTCTTC.

This clonotype was observed a few times. This sequence joins TRBV6-2 or TRBV6-3 and TRBJ1-1; 7 bases are a match to TRBD1. This CDR3 is 14 amino acids long. CDR1 is MNHEY and CDR2 is SVGEGT in the germline V gene. After removal of 4 bases from V and 4 bases from J, the junction contained 6 bases not matched to a gene. CDR3 bases: TGTGCCAGCAGTTCTAACAGGGGAAGCACTGAAGCTTTCTTT. Its translation is CASSSNRGSTEAFF.

A note on this clonotype: Germline and junction disagree at one end, which may indicate a read error. The chain links TRBV30 to TRBJ1-1; TRBD1 is a possible D gene (5 bases). The CDR3 length is 13 residues. The V gene's germline CDR1 is GTSNPN and CDR2 SVGIG (reference sequence). The CDR3 DNA reads TGTGCCTGGAGTGTCAGGGAGAACACTGAAGCTTCCTTT. Its translation is CAWSVRENTEASF.

The chain is built from TRBV6-1 and TRBJ1-2, with 10 nucleotides matching TRBD1. There are 14 residues in the CDR3. CDR1 is MNHNS and CDR2 is SASEGT in the germline V gene. V dropped 6 bases and J dropped 8; count of bases not matched to a gene: 9. DNA for the CDR3: TGTGCCAGCAGACCCGGGACAGGGGTTGGAGGCTACACCTTC. Translation gives CASRPGTGVGGYTF.

This chain links TRBV6-2 or TRBV6-3 with TRBJ1-5, with 7 bases lining up with TRBD1. V trimming: 0 bases; J trimming: 4 bases; junction bases outside the gene matches: 3. CDR3 length: 15 residues. The germline V gene has CDR1 MNHEY and CDR2 SVGEGT. This CDR3 reads CASSYSRDRNQPQHF. The CDR3, as DNA: TGTGCCAGCAGTTACTCCCGGGACAGAAATCAGCCCCAGCATTTT.

The chain is built from TRBV11-2 and TRBJ1-2; D gene unclear. V was clipped by 4 bases and J by 5 bases, with 14 bases between them. Germline CDR1 reads SGHAT; CDR2 reads FQNNGV. The CDR3 runs 14 residues. In DNA, the CDR3 is TGTGCCAGCAGCTCCGGACCTGGGATATATGGCTACACCTTC. Translating it yields CASSSGPGIYGYTF.

The chain has TRBV28 and TRBJ1-2, with 7 bases aligning to TRBD1. CDR1 MDHEN and CDR2 SYDVKM come from the germline V gene. The CDR3 consists of 14 residues. V lost 7 bases, J lost 5 bases, and 10 bases stayed unmatched. CDR3 coding DNA: TGTGCCAGCACCAGACAGGGAGGTGGATATGGCTACACCTTC. It codes for CASTRQGGGYGYTF.